This TCR beta chain was captured in a study of cytomegalovirus exposure and HLA in healthy donors. The overall study: A later analysis reported the same platform for the 100 to 150 validation repertoires and the 500 to 700 first-cohort repertoires. Study conclusions and caveats: Three chains linked to CMV were shown in vitro to be specific for CMV antigens. Reports indicated that the classifier achieved high specificity and sensitivity in diagnosing cytomegalovirus status.

The donors belonged to the approximately 130-subject validation cohort, separate from the approximately 700-subject first cohort. Only a few counts were recorded for this clone. The antigen is undetermined. The repertoire was sequenced with immunoSEQ multiplex PCR; TCRdb's copy has only in-frame clones and lacks some. The sample records hundreds of thousands of clones, around 88% being singletons. The TCR comes from a woman in her 30s in good health and CMV-seropositive. Source material: PBMCs.

CDR3 protein: CASSLGPGGDTEAFF. CDR3 sequence (DNA): TGCGCCAGCAGCTTGGGGCCAGGGGGCGACACTGAAGCTTTCTTT. The chain couples TRBV5-1 to TRBJ1-1, with 8 bases matching TRBD1. The CDR3 loop spans 15 amino acids. After removal of 0 bases from V and 3 bases from J, the junction contained 4 bases not matched to a gene. Germline CDR1 and CDR2: SGHRS and YFSETQ. Supplemented by reference TRBV5-1 and TRBJ1-1, the full variable domain reads KAGVTQTPRYLIKTRGQQVTLSCSPISGHRSVSWYQQTPGQGLQFLFEYFSETQRNKGNFPGRFSGRQFSNSRSEMNVSTLELGDSALYLCASSLGPGGDTEAFFGQGTRLTVV.